A single sample gave rise to the 15 T cell receptor beta chains below, sequenced in a study of cytomegalovirus exposure and HLA in healthy donors. PCR was performed using 60 Vbeta and 13 Jbeta primers. Libraries were prepared by immunoSEQ multiplex PCR; TCRdb keeps only in-frame clonotypes and omits some of them. The sample data list about 190,000 clones. Sequenced: PBMCs. The receptors derive from a man aged 30 to 39 in good health and CMV-seronegative.

This chain uses TRBV19 with TRBJ2-7; perhaps TRBD2 as D (5 bases). The V gene's germline CDR1 is LNHDA and CDR2 SQIVND (reference sequence). This CDR3 contains 14 residues. V was pared by 6 bases and J by 0 bases, with 12 bases between. In DNA form, the CDR3 reads TGTGCCAGTAGAGCCGCTAGCAGCTCCTACGAGCAGTACTTC. Protein sequence: CASRAASSSYEQYF.

V usage is TRBV4-2 and J usage is TRBJ2-7; D is unclear. This CDR3 contains 11 residues. The V end lost 0 bases, the J end lost 6 bases, and 3 bases lay between the germline ends. Germline V lookup: CDR1 LGHNA, CDR2 YNFKEQ. This chain's CDR3 is CASSQDSEQYF. In DNA, the CDR3 is TGTGCCAGCAGCCAAGATAGCGAGCAGTACTTC.

The chain couples TRBV19 to TRBJ2-7; D not certain. The CDR3 length is 15 residues. V lost 5 bases, J lost 7 bases, and 21 bases lay in between. Germline CDR1 reads LNHDA; CDR2 reads SQIVND (reference sequence). The CDR3 is CASSLVYSSDSEQYF. CDR3 nucleotides: TGTGCCAGTAGTCTCGTGTACAGTTCTGATTCTGAGCAGTACTTC.

V gene TRBV27 combines with J gene TRBJ1-2; 11 nucleotides align to TRBD1. The CDR3 spans 14 residues. With V trimmed by 3 bases and J by 8 bases, 5 bases remained unmatched. Looked up from germline, CDR1 is MNHEY and CDR2 is SMNVEV (reference sequence). The CDR3 DNA sequence: TGTGCCAGCAGTTTTGGACAGGGGGCTGGGGGCTACACCTTC. It translates to CASSFGQGAGGYTF.

The chain is built from TRBV27 and TRBJ1-2; the match to TRBD1 covers 7 bases. The V segment lost 3 bases and the J segment 8 bases; nucleotides outside the gene matches: 3. CDR3 length equals 12 residues. Germline values: CDR1 MNHEY, CDR2 SMNVEV (reference sequence). The CDR3 DNA sequence: TGTGCCAGCAGTTTCCCAGGGGGGGGCTACACCTTC. Its protein product is CASSFPGGGYTF.

This rearrangement joins TRBV2 to TRBJ2-7, with 7 bases fitting TRBD1. Losses at the gene ends were 7 bases for V and 5 bases for J; bases not matched to a gene: 5. This CDR3 has 12 amino acids. Per the germline V gene, CDR1 is SNHLY and CDR2 is FYNNEI. The DNA for the CDR3 is TGTGCCAGCACAAGAGACAGGGACGAGCAGTACTTC. Amino acids: CASTRDRDEQYF. Variable domain in full (rest from reference TRBV2 and TRBJ2-7): EPEVTQTPSHQVTQMGQEVILRCVPISNHLYFYWYRQILGQKVEFLVSFYNNEISEKSEIFDDQFSVERPDGSNFTLKIRSTKLEDSAMYFCASTRDRDEQYFGPGTRLTVT.

This chain joins TRBV7-9 and TRBJ1-1; 9 bases agree with TRBD1. From germline, CDR1 is SEHNR and CDR2 FQNEAQ (reference sequence). This CDR3 has 13 amino acids. The V and J ends lost 4 bases and 8 bases, in that order; junction bases with no gene match: 5. The DNA for the CDR3 is TGTGCCAGCAGCTGGGGGGGACAGGGAGAAGCTTTCTTT. It codes for CASSWGGQGEAFF. Looking up the rest from reference TRBV7-9 and TRBJ1-1 gives the full variable domain: DTGVSQNPRHKITKRGQNVTFRCDPISEHNRLYWYRQTLGQGPEFLTYFQNEAQLEKSRLLSDRFSAERPKGSFSTLEIQRTEQGDSAMYLCASSWGGQGEAFFGQGTRLTVV.

The chain is built from TRBV4-3 and TRBJ2-7, with a tentative D call TRBD2 (5 bases). Looked up from germline, CDR1 is LGHNA and CDR2 is YSLEER. V lost 0 bases to trimming and J lost 3 bases, with 27 bases between them. The CDR3 loop spans 20 amino acids. DNA for the CDR3: TGCGCCAGCAGCCAAGAACTAGGGCGTTTCCGGGATGACCTTTTCTACGAGCAGTACTTC. Translated: CASSQELGRFRDDLFYEQYF.

This chain uses TRBV4-1 with TRBJ1-2; 12 bases line up with TRBD1. The length of the CDR3 is 17 residues. V lost 1 base, J lost 4 bases, and 7 bases stayed unmatched. Germline-derived CDR1 and CDR2 are MGHRA and YSYEKL. The CDR3: CASSQAGTGGEGYGYTF. The CDR3 region has the DNA TGCGCCAGCAGCCAAGCCGGGACAGGGGGCGAGGGCTATGGCTACACCTTC.

This chain joins TRBV6-5 and TRBJ2-7; TRBD1 might be the D (6 bases). The CDR3 loop spans 15 amino acids. V lost 4 bases and J lost 1, with 14 bases in between. Germline V gene data show CDR1 as MNHEY and CDR2 as SVGAGI. CDR3 bases: TGTGCCAGCAGTTCCTCCCACACAGGGTCCTACGAGCAGTACTTC. Translation: CASSSSHTGSYEQYF.

The chain recombines TRBV2 with TRBJ1-5; TRBD1 matches 9 bases. V lost 9 bases to trimming and J lost 5 bases; unmatched junction nucleotides: 2. The CDR3 has 12 residues. Germline CDR1 reads SNHLY; CDR2 reads FYNNEI. The CDR3 coding sequence is TGTGCCAGTACAGGGGGCGATCAGCCCCAGCATTTT. Translating it yields CASTGGDQPQHF. Combining the CDR3 with reference TRBV2 and TRBJ1-5 gives the whole variable domain EPEVTQTPSHQVTQMGQEVILRCVPISNHLYFYWYRQILGQKVEFLVSFYNNEISEKSEIFDDQFSVERPDGSNFTLKIRSTKLEDSAMYFCASTGGDQPQHFGDGTRLSIL.

The chain has TRBV15 and TRBJ2-1; 11 positions agree with TRBD2. Germline V CDR1 and CDR2: LNHNV, YYDKDF (reference sequence). After removal of 0 bases from V and 1 base from J, the junction contained 5 bases not matched to a gene. This CDR3 spans 18 amino acids. CDR3 in amino acids: CATSRDRGTSGSYNEQFF. The CDR3 DNA sequence: TGTGCCACCAGCAGAGATAGAGGGACTAGCGGATCCTACAATGAGCAGTTCTTC.

This chain connects TRBV4-3 to TRBJ1-1, with TRBD1 identical over 7 bases. The germline gives CDR1 LGHNA, CDR2 YSLEER. The CDR3 covers 15 residues. The J segment lost 4 bases and the V segment lost 3 bases, leaving 8 bases of the junction unmatched. The DNA for the CDR3 is TGCGCCAGCAGCCAGGAGACAGGGTGGTCCACTGAAGCTTTCTTT. It encodes CASSQETGWSTEAFF.

The V and J genes are TRBV5-1 and TRBJ2-5; 7 nucleotides agree with TRBD1. The end of the DNA fits TRBJ2-7 better, so the J call may be wrong. The CDR3 has 15 residues. Germline-derived CDR1 and CDR2 are SGHRS and YFSETQ. CDR3 in DNA: TGCGCCAGCAGCTTGCAACAGGGGAATTTATACGAGCAGTACTTC. It yields the protein CASSLQQGNLYEQYF.

V gene TRBV5-4 combines with J gene TRBJ2-2; TRBD2 agrees at 13 bases. V lost 0 bases, J lost 1 base, and 0 bases stayed unmatched. CDR1 is SGHNT and CDR2 is YYREEE in the germline V gene (reference sequence). CDR3 size: 17 residues. The CDR3: CASSLGLAGGNTGELFF. The CDR3 DNA follows: TGTGCCAGCAGCTTGGGACTAGCGGGGGGGAACACCGGGGAGCTGTTTTTT.